What follows are 5 T cell receptor beta chains derived from one specimen sequenced in a study of regulatory T cells in long-lasting Graves disease. The authors built TCR beta libraries using iRepertoire HTBI primers and Arm-PCR of CDR3 regions. TCRdb analysed the multiplex PCR reads with MiXCR anew, one entry per CDR3 protein. This sample has hundreds of thousands of distinct CDR3 sequences, with roughly 13% found just once. Time point here: newly diagnosed GD, antithyroid drugs for less than 3 months. Researchers made the TCR library from RNA that was extracted from PBMCs. This sample was also put to use in a study of T cells in Graves' hyperthyroidism and ophthalmopathy.

The material was peripheral blood mononuclear cells (PBMCs), obtained at new diagnosis, from a patient treated with antithyroid drugs. The receptors were gathered from a man aged 30 to 39 with Graves disease.

The CDR3 DNA is TGTGCCAGTAGTCCCGACCCCGCGGGTAATGAAAAACTGTTTTTT. It specifies CASSPDPAGNEKLFF. This chain connects TRBV19 to TRBJ1-4; no firm D call. V lost 5 bases and J 4 bases, leaving 14 bases between the germline ends. From germline, CDR1 is LNHDA and CDR2 SQIVND (reference sequence). The CDR3 totals 15 residues. Complete variable domain (other parts from reference TRBV19 and TRBJ1-4): DGGITQSPKYLFRKEGQNVTLSCEQNLNHDAMYWYRQDPGQGLRLIYYSQIVNDFQKGDIAEGYSVSREKKESFPLTVTSAQKNPTAFYLCASSPDPAGNEKLFFGSGTQLSVL.

This clonotype was seen many times. The chain carries TRBV2 and TRBJ2-3; 7 nucleotides agree with TRBD2. Germline CDR1 and CDR2: SNHLY and FYNNEI. There are 16 residues in the CDR3. J gave up 4 bases and V 2 bases, and 9 bases lay outside the gene matches. CDR3 protein: CASSERDSGLADTQYF. In DNA, the CDR3 is TGTGCCAGCAGTGAACGGGATAGCGGGTTGGCAGATACGCAGTATTTT. Using reference TRBV2 and TRBJ2-3 for the parts outside the CDR3, the full variable domain is EPEVTQTPSHQVTQMGQEVILRCVPISNHLYFYWYRQILGQKVEFLVSFYNNEISEKSEIFDDQFSVERPDGSNFTLKIRSTKLEDSAMYFCASSERDSGLADTQYFGPGTRLTVL.

The chain carries TRBV11-1 and TRBJ1-2; tentative D call: TRBD1 (6 bases). Per the germline V gene, CDR1 is SGHAT and CDR2 is FQDESV (reference sequence). There are 17 residues in the CDR3. V lost 1 base to trimming and J lost 7 bases, with 22 bases between them. CDR3 nucleotides: TGTGCCAGCAGCTTAGGGTCCGGGGGCCCGTCGAGGGGTGGCTACACCTTC. Protein product: CASSLGSGGPSRGGYTF.

The sample holds a few counts of this clonotype. This chain connects TRBV7-3 to TRBJ2-2, with D perhaps given as TRBD1 or TRBD2 (5 bases each). V dropped 3 bases and J dropped 5 bases, with 25 bases sitting between them. The CDR3 extends over 19 amino acids. CDR1 and CDR2 (germline): SGHTA, FQGTGA. DNA of the CDR3: TGTGCCAGCAGCTTGGAATCGAATGCTGGGACCGACCTGACCGGGGAGCTGTTTTTT. Translated: CASSLESNAGTDLTGELFF.

About this clonotype: A much larger clone lies one base from this, so it may be a read error. CDR3 DNA: TGCAGCGTTGCGGGGGCCGAGGTCGAGCAGGACTTC. Its translation: CSVAGAEVEQDF. This chain links TRBV29-1 with TRBJ2-7; D tentatively reads TRBD1 or TRBD2 (6 bases each). This CDR3 has 12 residues. Germline CDR1 SQVTM, CDR2 ANQGSEA.